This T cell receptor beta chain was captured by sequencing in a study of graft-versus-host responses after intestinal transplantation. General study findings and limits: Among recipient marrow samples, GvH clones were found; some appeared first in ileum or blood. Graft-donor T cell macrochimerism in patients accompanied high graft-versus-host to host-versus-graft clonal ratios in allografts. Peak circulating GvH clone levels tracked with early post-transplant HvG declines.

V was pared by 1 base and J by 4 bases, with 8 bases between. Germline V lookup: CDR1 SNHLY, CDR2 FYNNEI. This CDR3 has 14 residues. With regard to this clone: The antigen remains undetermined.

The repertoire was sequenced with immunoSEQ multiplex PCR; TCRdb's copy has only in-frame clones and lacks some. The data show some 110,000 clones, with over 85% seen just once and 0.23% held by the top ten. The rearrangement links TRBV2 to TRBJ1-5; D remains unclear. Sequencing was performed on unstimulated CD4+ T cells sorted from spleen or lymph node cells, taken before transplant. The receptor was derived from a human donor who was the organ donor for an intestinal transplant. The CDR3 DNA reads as TGTGCCAGCAGTGAAGACTCGGGGAATCAGCCCCAGCATTTT. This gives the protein CASSEDSGNQPQHF.